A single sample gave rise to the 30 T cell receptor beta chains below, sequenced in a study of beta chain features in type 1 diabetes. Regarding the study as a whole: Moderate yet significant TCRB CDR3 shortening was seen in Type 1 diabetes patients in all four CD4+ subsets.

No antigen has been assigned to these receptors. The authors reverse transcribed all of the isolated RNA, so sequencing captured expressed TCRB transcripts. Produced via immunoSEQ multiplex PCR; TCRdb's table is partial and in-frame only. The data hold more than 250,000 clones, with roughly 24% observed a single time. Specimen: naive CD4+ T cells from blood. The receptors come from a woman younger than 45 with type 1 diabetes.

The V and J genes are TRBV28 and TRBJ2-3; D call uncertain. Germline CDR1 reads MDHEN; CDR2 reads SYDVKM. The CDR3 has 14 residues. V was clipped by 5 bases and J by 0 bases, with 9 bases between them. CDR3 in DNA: TGTGCCAGCAGTCCCCTCACAAGCACAGATACGCAGTATTTT. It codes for CASSPLTSTDTQYF.

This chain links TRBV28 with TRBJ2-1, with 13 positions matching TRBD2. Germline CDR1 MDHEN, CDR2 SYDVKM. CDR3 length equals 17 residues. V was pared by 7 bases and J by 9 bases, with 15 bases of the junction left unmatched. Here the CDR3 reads CASTLPGLAGELGEQFF. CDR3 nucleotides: TGTGCCAGCACCCTCCCCGGACTAGCGGGAGAATTGGGTGAGCAGTTCTTC.

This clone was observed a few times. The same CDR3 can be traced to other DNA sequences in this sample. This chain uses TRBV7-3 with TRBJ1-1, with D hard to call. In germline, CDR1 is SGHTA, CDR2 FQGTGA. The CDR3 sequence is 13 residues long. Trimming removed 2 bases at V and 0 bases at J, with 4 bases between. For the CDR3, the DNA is TGTGCCAGCAGCTTACAAATGAACACTGAAGCTTTCTTT. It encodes CASSLQMNTEAFF. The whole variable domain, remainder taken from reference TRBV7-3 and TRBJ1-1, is GAGVSQTPSNKVTEKGKYVELRCDPISGHTALYWYRQSLGQGPEFLIYFQGTGAADDSGLPNDRFFAVRPEGSVSTLKIQRTERGDSAVYLCASSLQMNTEAFFGQGTRLTVV.

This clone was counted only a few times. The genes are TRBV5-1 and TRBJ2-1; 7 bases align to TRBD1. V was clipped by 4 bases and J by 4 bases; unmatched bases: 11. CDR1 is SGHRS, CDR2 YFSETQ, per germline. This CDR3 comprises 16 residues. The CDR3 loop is CASSLGRGTEYNEQFF. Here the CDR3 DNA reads TGCGCCAGCAGCCTTGGCAGGGGGACGGAGTACAATGAGCAGTTCTTC. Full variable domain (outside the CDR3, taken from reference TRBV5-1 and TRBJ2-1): KAGVTQTPRYLIKTRGQQVTLSCSPISGHRSVSWYQQTPGQGLQFLFEYFSETQRNKGNFPGRFSGRQFSNSRSEMNVSTLELGDSALYLCASSLGRGTEYNEQFFGPGTRLTVL.

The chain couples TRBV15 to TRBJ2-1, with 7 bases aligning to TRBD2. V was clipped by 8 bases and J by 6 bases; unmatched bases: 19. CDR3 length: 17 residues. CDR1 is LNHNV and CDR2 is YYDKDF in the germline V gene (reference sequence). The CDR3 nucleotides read TGTGCCACCGACGGGGGAATTCGCGGGAGATCTGCCAATGAGCAGTTCTTC. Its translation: CATDGGIRGRSANEQFF.

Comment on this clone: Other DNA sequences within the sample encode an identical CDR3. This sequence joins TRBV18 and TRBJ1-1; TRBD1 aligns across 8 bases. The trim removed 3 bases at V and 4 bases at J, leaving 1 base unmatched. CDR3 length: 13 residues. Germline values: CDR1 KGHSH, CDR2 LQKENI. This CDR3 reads CASSPTGGTEAFF. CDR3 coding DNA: TGTGCCAGCTCACCCACAGGGGGCACTGAAGCTTTCTTT.

The CDR3 nucleotides read TGTGCCAGCAGCCTGGGGAGGGTGCCCGACAATGAGCAGTTCTTC. This codes for CASSLGRVPDNEQFF. This chain connects TRBV7-2 to TRBJ2-1; the match to TRBD2 covers 7 bases. Trimming removed 5 bases from V and 5 bases from J; junction bases left unmatched: 9. This CDR3 is 15 amino acids long. In germline, CDR1 is SGHTA, CDR2 FQGNSA.

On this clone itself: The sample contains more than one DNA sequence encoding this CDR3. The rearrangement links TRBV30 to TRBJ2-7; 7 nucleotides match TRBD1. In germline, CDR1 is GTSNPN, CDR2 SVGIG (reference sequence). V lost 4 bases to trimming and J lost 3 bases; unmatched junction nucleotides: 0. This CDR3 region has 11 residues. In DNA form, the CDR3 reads TGTGCCTGGACAGGGGGCTACGAGCAGTACTTC. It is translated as CAWTGGYEQYF. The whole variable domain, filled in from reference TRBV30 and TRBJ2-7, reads SQTIHQWPATLVQPVGSPLSLECTVEGTSNPNLYWYRQAAGRGLQLLFYSVGIGQISSEVPQNLSASRPQDRQFILSSKKLLLSDSGFYLCAWTGGYEQYFGPGTRLTVT.

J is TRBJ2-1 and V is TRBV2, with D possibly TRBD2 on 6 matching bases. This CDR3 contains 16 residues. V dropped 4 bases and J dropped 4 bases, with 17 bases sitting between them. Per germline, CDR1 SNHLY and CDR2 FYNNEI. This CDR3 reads CASSVERLEGYNEQFF. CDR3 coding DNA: TGTGCCAGCAGTGTAGAAAGACTAGAGGGATACAATGAGCAGTTCTTC.

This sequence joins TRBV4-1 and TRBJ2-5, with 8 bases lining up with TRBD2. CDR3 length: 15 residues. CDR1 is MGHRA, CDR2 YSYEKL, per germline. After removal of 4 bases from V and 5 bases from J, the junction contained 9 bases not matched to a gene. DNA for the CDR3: TGCGCCAGCAGCCTTACAAGCGGGAGATGGGAGACCCAGTACTTC. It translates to CASSLTSGRWETQYF.

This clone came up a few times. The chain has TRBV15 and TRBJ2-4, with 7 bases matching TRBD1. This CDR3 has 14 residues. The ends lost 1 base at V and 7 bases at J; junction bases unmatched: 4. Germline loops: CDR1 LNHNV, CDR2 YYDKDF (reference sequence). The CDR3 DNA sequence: TGTGCCACCAGCAGAGGACAGGGTGGGAACATTCAGTACTTC. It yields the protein CATSRGQGGNIQYF.

The CDR3 DNA reads TGTGCCAGCAGCGTCTCCAGGTGGAACTATGGCTACACCTTC. Its protein product is CASSVSRWNYGYTF. The V and J genes are TRBV6-5 and TRBJ1-2; D is undetermined. This CDR3 has 14 amino acids. Per germline, CDR1 MNHEY and CDR2 SVGAGI. Trimming cost V 6 bases and J 2 bases, with 13 bases left between them.

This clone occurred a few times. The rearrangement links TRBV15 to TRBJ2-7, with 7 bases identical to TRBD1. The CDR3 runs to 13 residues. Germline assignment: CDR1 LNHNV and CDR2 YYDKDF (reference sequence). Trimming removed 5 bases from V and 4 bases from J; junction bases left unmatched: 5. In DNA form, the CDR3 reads TGTGCCACCAGCCGGGGACAGCAGTACGAGCAGTACTTC. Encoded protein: CATSRGQQYEQYF.

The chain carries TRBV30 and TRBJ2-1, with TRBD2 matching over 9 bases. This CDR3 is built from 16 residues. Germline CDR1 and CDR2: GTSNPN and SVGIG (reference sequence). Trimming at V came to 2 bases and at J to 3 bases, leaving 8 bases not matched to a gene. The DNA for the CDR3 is TGTGCCTGGAGTCTGGGTCTAGCGGGAAACTACAATGAGCAGTTCTTC. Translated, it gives CAWSLGLAGNYNEQFF. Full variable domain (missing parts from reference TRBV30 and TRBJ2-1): SQTIHQWPATLVQPVGSPLSLECTVEGTSNPNLYWYRQAAGRGLQLLFYSVGIGQISSEVPQNLSASRPQDRQFILSSKKLLLSDSGFYLCAWSLGLAGNYNEQFFGPGTRLTVL.

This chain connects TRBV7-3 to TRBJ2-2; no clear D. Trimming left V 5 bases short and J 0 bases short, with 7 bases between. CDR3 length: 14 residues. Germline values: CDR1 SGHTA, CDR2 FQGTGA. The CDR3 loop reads CASSAASNTGELFF. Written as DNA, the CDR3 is TGTGCCAGCAGCGCGGCTTCGAACACCGGGGAGCTGTTTTTT.

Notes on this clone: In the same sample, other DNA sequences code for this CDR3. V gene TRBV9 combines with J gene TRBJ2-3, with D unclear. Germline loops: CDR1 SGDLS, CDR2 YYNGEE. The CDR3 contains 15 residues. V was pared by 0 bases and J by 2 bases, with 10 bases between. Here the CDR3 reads CASSVVSVSTDTQYF. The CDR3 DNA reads TGTGCCAGCAGCGTAGTAAGCGTCTCCACAGATACGCAGTATTTT.

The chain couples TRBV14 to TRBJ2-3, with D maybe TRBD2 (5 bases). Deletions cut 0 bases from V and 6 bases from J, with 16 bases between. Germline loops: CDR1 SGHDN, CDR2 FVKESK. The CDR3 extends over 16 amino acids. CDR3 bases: TGTGCCAGCAGCCAAGACTGGTCTAGCCTGCCGGATACGCAGTATTTT. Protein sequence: CASSQDWSSLPDTQYF.

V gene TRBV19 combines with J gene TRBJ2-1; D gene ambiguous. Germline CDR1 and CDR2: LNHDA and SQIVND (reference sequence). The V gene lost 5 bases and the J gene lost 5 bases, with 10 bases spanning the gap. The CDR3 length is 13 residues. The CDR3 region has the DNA TGTGCCAGTAGTGGCTGGGCTCACAATGAGCAGTTCTTC. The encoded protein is CASSGWAHNEQFF.

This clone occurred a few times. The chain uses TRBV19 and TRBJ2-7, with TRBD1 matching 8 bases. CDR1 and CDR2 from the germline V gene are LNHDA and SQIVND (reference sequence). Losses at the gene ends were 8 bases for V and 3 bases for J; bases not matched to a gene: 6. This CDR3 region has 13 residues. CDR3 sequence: CASRGTGRYEQYF. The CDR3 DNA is TGTGCCAGTCGAGGGACAGGACGCTACGAGCAGTACTTC.

CDR3 region: CASSLTAGEVNEQFF. CDR3 DNA sequence: TGTGCCAGCAGCTTAACAGCGGGAGAAGTGAATGAGCAGTTCTTC. The chain combines TRBV7-3 with TRBJ2-1, with 8 bases fitting TRBD2. Per the germline V gene, CDR1 is SGHTA and CDR2 is FQGTGA. The CDR3 is 15 residues long. The V and J ends lost 0 bases and 7 bases, in that order; junction bases with no gene match: 5.

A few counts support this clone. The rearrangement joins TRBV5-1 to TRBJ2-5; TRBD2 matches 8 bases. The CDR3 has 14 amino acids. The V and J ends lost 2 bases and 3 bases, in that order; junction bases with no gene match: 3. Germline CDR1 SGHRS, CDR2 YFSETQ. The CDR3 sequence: CASSLPGGEETQYF. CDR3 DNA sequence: TGCGCCAGCAGCTTACCGGGAGGGGAAGAGACCCAGTACTTC. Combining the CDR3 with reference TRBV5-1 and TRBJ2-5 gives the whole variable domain KAGVTQTPRYLIKTRGQQVTLSCSPISGHRSVSWYQQTPGQGLQFLFEYFSETQRNKGNFPGRFSGRQFSNSRSEMNVSTLELGDSALYLCASSLPGGEETQYFGPGTRLLVL.

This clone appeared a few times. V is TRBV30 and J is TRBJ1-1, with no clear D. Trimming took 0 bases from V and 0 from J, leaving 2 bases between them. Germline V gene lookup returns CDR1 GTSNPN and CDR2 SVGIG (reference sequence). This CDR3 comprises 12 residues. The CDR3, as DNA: TGTGCCTGGAGTGTCTTGAACACTGAAGCTTTCTTT. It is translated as CAWSVLNTEAFF.

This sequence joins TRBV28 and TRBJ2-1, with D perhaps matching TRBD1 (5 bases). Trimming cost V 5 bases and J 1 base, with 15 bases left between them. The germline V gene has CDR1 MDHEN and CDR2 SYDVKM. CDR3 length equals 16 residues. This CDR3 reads CASSPPRGRSYNEQFF. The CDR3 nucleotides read TGTGCCAGCAGTCCCCCTAGGGGTCGGTCCTACAATGAGCAGTTCTTC. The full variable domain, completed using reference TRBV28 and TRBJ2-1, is DVKVTQSSRYLVKRTGEKVFLECVQDMDHENMFWYRQDPGLGLRLIYFSYDVKMKEKGDIPEGYSVSREKKERFSLILESASTNQTSMYLCASSPPRGRSYNEQFFGPGTRLTVL.

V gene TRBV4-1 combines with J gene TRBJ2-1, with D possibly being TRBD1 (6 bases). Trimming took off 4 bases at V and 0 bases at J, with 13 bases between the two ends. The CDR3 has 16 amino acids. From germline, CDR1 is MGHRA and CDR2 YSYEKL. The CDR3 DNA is TGCGCCAGCAGCCGCTTACAGGGTAGCTCCTACAATGAGCAGTTCTTC. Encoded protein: CASSRLQGSSYNEQFF.

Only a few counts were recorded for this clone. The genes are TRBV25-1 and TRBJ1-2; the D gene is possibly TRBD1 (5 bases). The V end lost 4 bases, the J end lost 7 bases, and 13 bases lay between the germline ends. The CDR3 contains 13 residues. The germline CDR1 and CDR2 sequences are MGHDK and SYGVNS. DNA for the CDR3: TGTGCCAGCAGTGCGTCCCAGGGAACTGGCTACACCTTC. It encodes CASSASQGTGYTF.

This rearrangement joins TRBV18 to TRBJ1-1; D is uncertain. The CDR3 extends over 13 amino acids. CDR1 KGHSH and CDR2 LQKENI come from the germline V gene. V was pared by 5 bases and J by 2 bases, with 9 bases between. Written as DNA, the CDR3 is TGTGCCAGCTCATCGGGAGGTAACACTGAAGCTTTCTTT. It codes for CASSSGGNTEAFF.

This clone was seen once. The CDR3 sequence is CASSLGGLGTEAFF. CDR3 nucleotide sequence: TGTGCCAGCAGCCTAGGCGGGTTGGGCACTGAAGCTTTCTTT. This rearrangement joins TRBV7-9 to TRBJ1-1; D is undetermined. Germline V gene lookup returns CDR1 SEHNR and CDR2 FQNEAQ (reference sequence). This CDR3 contains 14 residues. Trimming took 5 bases from V and 4 from J, leaving 14 bases between them. Filled out from reference TRBV7-9 and TRBJ1-1, the complete variable domain reads DTGVSQNPRHKITKRGQNVTFRCDPISEHNRLYWYRQTLGQGPEFLTYFQNEAQLEKSRLLSDRFSAERPKGSFSTLEIQRTEQGDSAMYLCASSLGGLGTEAFFGQGTRLTVV.

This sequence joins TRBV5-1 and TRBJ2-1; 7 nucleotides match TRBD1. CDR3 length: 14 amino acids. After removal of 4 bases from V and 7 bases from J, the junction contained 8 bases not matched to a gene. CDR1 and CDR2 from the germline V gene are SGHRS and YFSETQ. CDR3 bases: TGCGCCAGCAGCCCGGGACAGCTCACGAATGAGCAGTTCTTC. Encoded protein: CASSPGQLTNEQFF.

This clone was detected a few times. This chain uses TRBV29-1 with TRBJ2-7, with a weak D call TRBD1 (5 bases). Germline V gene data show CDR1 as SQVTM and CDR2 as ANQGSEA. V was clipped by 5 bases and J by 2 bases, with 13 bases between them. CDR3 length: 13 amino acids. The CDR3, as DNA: TGCAGCGTTAAGAGACAGCATACCTACGAGCAGTACTTC. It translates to CSVKRQHTYEQYF.

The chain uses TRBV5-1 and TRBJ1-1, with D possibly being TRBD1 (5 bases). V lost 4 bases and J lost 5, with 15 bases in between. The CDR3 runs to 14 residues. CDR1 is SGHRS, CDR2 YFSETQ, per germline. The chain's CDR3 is CASSPSRDLTEAFF. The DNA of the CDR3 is TGCGCCAGCAGCCCCTCCAGGGACTTAACTGAAGCTTTCTTT.